This entry concerns a single T cell receptor beta chain. This clonotype was observed at least ten times. Its antigen is unknown. Qualities for individual bases were not recorded, and no much larger clone is one base off. This record comes from a study of naive and memory T cell subsets (dated by TCRdb to about 2017). Concerning the study at large: The figure summarizing these samples reported some 10 blood donors, 7 tuberculin skin test biopsies and 3 saline control biopsies. Skin biopsies were taken from tuberculin skin test sites or from saline-injected control sites and were processed for RNA extraction as described before. PCR2 was typically run as a SYBR Green qPCR and stopped at a set threshold, although low-input samples could use end-point PCR of five to six cycles instead.

Its CDR3 holds 16 amino acids, cysteine through phenylalanine. The retained sequence is limited to the CDR3, 48 bases, with the frame set at the first base. Relative to germline, V is missing 4 bases and J is missing 5 bases, with 8 bases of the junction outside any gene match. As encoded in the germline V gene, CDR1 is KGHSH while CDR2 is LQKENI. Receptor libraries were prepared by UMI-ligation and nested PCR. The ligated cDNA was amplified in four rounds of PCR with nested alpha and beta constant region primers together with the SP2 primer. TCR RNA was reverse transcribed with SuperScript IV using alpha and beta constant region primers for the blood and skin samples. Using T4 RNA ligase 1, an oligonucleotide carrying both the Illumina SP2 primer and a UMI was ligated onto the 3' end of the cDNA. To prevent hairpin formation, the 12-nucleotide UMI was made up of two random hexamers with an eight-base spacer between them. From the second PCR onward, the TCR alpha and beta chain libraries were handled separately, and dual indexing was used for multiplexing. After pooling, the indexed libraries were analyzed by capillary electrophoresis and sequenced on either an Illumina MiSeq or NextSeq. To boost base diversity and improve cluster recognition, PhiX DNA at roughly 4.5-8% was spiked into the libraries. The authors' analysis ran thus. Demultiplexor pulled UMIs out of read 2, joined the UMIs with the TCR sequence from read 1, and separated reads according to sample indices. V and J genes and V-J junctions were identified by Decombinator, and each TCR was assigned a five-part identifier that included V and J deletions. Collapsinator relied on UMIs to correct both sequencing errors and PCR amplification heterogeneity, producing a UMI-based abundance for each TCR. CDR3Translator converted identifiers to nucleotide sequence, translated to amino acids, and extracted CDR3 regions using terminal motifs. Error-corrected counts of alpha and beta TCRs from blood and skin were compared after being normalized to the amount of input RNA. In-frame beta chains were kept once TCRdb had trimmed the public reads at Q25 with fastp and called clones with MiXCR. Duplicate CDR3 protein sequences are folded into a single record with the most common DNA and genes. For this entry, the V and J calls and clone size follow TCRdb and not the study's own pipeline. The sample contains some 40,000 distinct CDR3 sequences, 8% to 13% of them found a single time. The biggest ten clones account for around 4.2% of the sample.

The study at large found these results: The higher numbers of TCRs at tuberculin skin test sites were interpreted as T cell infiltration of a delayed type IV hypersensitivity reaction. The RNA-based method was acknowledged as potentially sensitive to TCR transcript changes with T cell activation and differentiation. TCR sequences were reportedly recovered from both types of skin biopsy, with far more TCRs being found at tuberculin skin test sites. The paper did not give details on skin biopsy collection and RNA processing but referred to earlier studies for those details.

In light of the paper, this sample's treatment or condition label describes: skin biopsy from PPD injection site in Mantoux-positive individual. Using 3' ligation of a UMI-containing oligonucleotide to TCR cDNA, the study laid out a robust and sensitive protocol to amplify, sequence and analyze TCRs. Tuberculin skin test biopsies were obtained from sites injected with PPD in individuals who had a positive Mantoux test. Total RNA was treated with RQ1 DNase, without cell sorting, prior to reverse transcription, with an input of roughly 1 to 1000 ng being targeted. Skin biopsy and whole blood libraries were made to test pipeline robustness in samples where T cells form a minority population.

The TCR sequence derives from an adult in good health. The receptor chain draws on TRBV18 and TRBJ2-1; 10 bases in the junction line up with TRBD1. The input for sequencing was skin, taken from a tuberculin skin test site. This receptor carries the CDR3 CASSLDRGRVDNEQFF. DNA sequence: TGTGCCAGCTCACTCGACAGGGGGCGCGTCGACAATGAGCAGTTCTTC.